The next 17 T cell receptor beta chains were all read from a single sample in a study of siplizumab effects on memory and regulatory T cells. The table came from immunoSEQ multiplex PCR; TCRdb's copy has only in-frame clones and leaves some out. The table lists some 100,000 clones, 92% of them singletons. Sequencing input: Tregs sorted from blood. The receptors shown here come from a human donor in good health.

J is TRBJ2-1 and V is TRBV29-1; D might be TRBD1 (6 bases). The V end was cut by 5 bases, the J end by 5 bases, with 13 bases between. The CDR3 is made up of 13 amino acids. The germline V gene has CDR1 SQVTM and CDR2 ANQGSEA. Written as DNA, the CDR3 is TGCAGCGTTAATAAGGGACACCACAATGAGCAGTTCTTC. Its protein product is CSVNKGHHNEQFF.

The chain combines TRBV19 with TRBJ2-2; 9 bases are a match to TRBD1. CDR3 length equals 15 residues. Germline V gives CDR1 LNHDA, CDR2 SQIVND (reference sequence). The ends lost 4 bases at V and 7 bases at J; junction bases unmatched: 7. CDR3 sequence (DNA): TGTGCCAGTAGTACCGGGACAGGGATTGTCGGGGAGCTGTTTTTT. Its translation: CASSTGTGIVGELFF.

The J gene is TRBJ2-7, the V gene TRBV6-1; D is perhaps TRBD1 (5 bases). Germline V CDR1 and CDR2: MNHNS, SASEGT. This CDR3 has 13 amino acids. Between the trimmed V and J ends, which lost 6 bases and 3 bases, there was a span of 12 bases. CDR3: CASRQEIFYEQYF. The CDR3 DNA sequence: TGTGCCAGCAGACAGGAGATTTTCTACGAGCAGTACTTC.

This clone was detected only once. V gene TRBV6-5 combines with J gene TRBJ2-1; TRBD1 matches 7 bases. Germline CDR1 and CDR2: MNHEY and SVGAGI. Trimming cost V 2 bases and J 6 bases; bases outside gene matches: 4. The CDR3 has 14 amino acids. CDR3 nucleotide sequence: TGTGCCAGCAGTTACCACAGGGACAGCAATGAGCAGTTCTTC. This codes for CASSYHRDSNEQFF.

The CDR3 sequence: CASSQATGYTEAFF. CDR3 bases: TGTGCCAGTTCCCAGGCGACAGGTTACACTGAAGCTTTCTTT. The chain carries TRBV19 and TRBJ1-1; a weak D match, TRBD1 (6 bases). The CDR3 sequence is 14 residues long. V was trimmed by 8 bases and J by 3 bases, leaving 16 bases between them. Germline CDR1 LNHDA, CDR2 SQIVND (reference sequence).

The CDR3 is CASKVGRDTGELFF. The CDR3 DNA reads as TGTGCCAGCAAAGTGGGACGGGACACCGGGGAGCTGTTTTTT. V and J are TRBV2 and TRBJ2-2, with D perhaps TRBD1 or TRBD2 (5 bases each). The CDR3 has 14 residues. The V gene's germline CDR1 is SNHLY and CDR2 FYNNEI. V dropped 7 bases and J dropped 3 bases, with 12 bases sitting between them.

V is TRBV5-6 and J is TRBJ1-2, with TRBD1 identical over 9 bases. The CDR3 is 13 residues long. Germline V gene data show CDR1 as SGHDT and CDR2 as YYEEEE. Trimming cost V 4 bases and J 13 bases; bases outside gene matches: 11. The CDR3 DNA reads TGTGCCAGCAGCCCACAGGGACAGGGCCTTAGCACCTTC. It is translated as CASSPQGQGLSTF.

The chain links TRBV4-1 to TRBJ1-2, with TRBD1 as a possible D gene (6 bases). The V end lost 4 bases, the J end lost 8 bases, and 17 bases lay between the germline ends. The CDR3 is made up of 14 amino acids. Germline V gene sequence: CDR1 MGHRA, CDR2 YSYEKL. As DNA, the CDR3 is TGCGCCAGCAGCCTCTCCGGGACAACTCTGGGCTACACCTTC. Translating gives CASSLSGTTLGYTF.

The chain joins TRBV14 to TRBJ2-3; 9 bases fit TRBD1. Germline CDR1 reads SGHDN; CDR2 reads FVKESK. V shed 1 base, J shed 5 bases, and the junction held 10 bases outside the gene matches. This CDR3 contains 17 residues. CDR3 coding DNA: TGTGCCAGCAGCCAAGTGATTGGGTACAGGGGGCAAGATACGCAGTATTTT. Protein sequence: CASSQVIGYRGQDTQYF.

This chain connects TRBV9 to TRBJ2-1, with 10 bases aligning to TRBD1. Germline trimming cut 4 bases from V and 5 bases from J; bases unmatched to any gene: 9. The CDR3 is 16 amino acids. CDR1 is SGDLS, CDR2 YYNGEE, per germline. The CDR3 here is CASSLRRQGAHNEQFF. The CDR3 DNA is TGTGCCAGCAGCCTACGACGACAGGGGGCCCACAATGAGCAGTTCTTC.

This chain links TRBV27 with TRBJ1-1; D unresolved. The CDR3 spans 11 residues. V gave up 7 bases and J gave up 6 bases, with 9 bases separating them. Germline values: CDR1 MNHEY, CDR2 SMNVEV (reference sequence). DNA of the CDR3: TGTGCCAGCACCCGAGGGTCTGAAGCTTTCTTT. Its protein product is CASTRGSEAFF.

The chain recombines TRBV5-1 with TRBJ1-2, with D uncertain. This CDR3 region has 15 residues. V was shortened by 5 bases and J by 5 bases, with 19 bases between the two germline ends. Looked up from germline, CDR1 is SGHRS and CDR2 is YFSETQ. The CDR3 sequence is CASSSGSADSYGYTF. In DNA form, the CDR3 reads TGCGCCAGCAGTTCCGGATCGGCGGATTCTTATGGCTACACCTTC. Complete variable domain (other parts from reference TRBV5-1 and TRBJ1-2): KAGVTQTPRYLIKTRGQQVTLSCSPISGHRSVSWYQQTPGQGLQFLFEYFSETQRNKGNFPGRFSGRQFSNSRSEMNVSTLELGDSALYLCASSSGSADSYGYTFGSGTRLTVV.

The chain employs TRBV2 and TRBJ2-2; D not certain. This CDR3 is 13 amino acids long. Trimming took 8 bases from V and 10 from J, leaving 17 bases between them. Per the germline V gene, CDR1 is SNHLY and CDR2 is FYNNEI. CDR3 coding DNA: TGTGCCAGCTCGGCCCGTCAAAGCTCGGAGCTGTTTTTT. It yields the protein CASSARQSSELFF.

V and J are TRBV6-1 and TRBJ2-1, with TRBD2 matching 9 bases. This CDR3 spans 13 amino acids. J gave up 5 bases and V 8 bases, and 4 bases lay outside the gene matches. Germline V gene lookup returns CDR1 MNHNS and CDR2 SASEGT. The CDR3: CASSLAGNNEQFF. CDR3 in DNA: TGTGCCAGCTCTCTAGCGGGGAACAATGAGCAGTTCTTC.

V and J are TRBV27 and TRBJ1-3; maybe TRBD1 (5 bases). CDR3 length equals 15 residues. The germline CDR1 and CDR2 sequences are MNHEY and SMNVEV (reference sequence). V lost 4 bases to trimming and J lost 0 bases, with 10 bases between them. The CDR3 coding sequence is TGTGCCAGCAGTTCCGGGACCTTCTCTGGAAACACCATATATTTT. Translation: CASSSGTFSGNTIYF.

The chain carries TRBV7-8 and TRBJ1-5, with 10 bases lining up with TRBD1. The V gene end was trimmed by 1 base and the J gene end by 5 bases; junction bases not matched to a gene: 5. The CDR3 is 16 residues long. In germline, CDR1 is SGHVS, CDR2 FQNEAQ. CDR3 loop: CASSLGTGGFDQPQHF. CDR3 nucleotide sequence: TGTGCCAGCAGCTTAGGGACAGGGGGTTTCGATCAGCCCCAGCATTTT.

A single count supports this clone. V is TRBV28 and J is TRBJ1-4; the D gene is possibly TRBD1 (5 bases). There are 15 residues in the CDR3. V was trimmed by 5 bases and J by 0 bases, leaving 10 bases between them. The germline V gene has CDR1 MDHEN and CDR2 SYDVKM. CDR3 in DNA: TGTGCCAGCAGTCAGGGTGGGTCAACTAATGAAAAACTGTTTTTT. This gives the protein CASSQGGSTNEKLFF.